The clone carrying this T cell receptor beta chain was detected ten times or more. The data derive from a study of spatial heterogeneity in lung cancer. Time point specified: sample taken at primary tumor resection. Extraction of whole RNA from tumor, nontumor lung or frozen PBMC preceded unsorted sequencing. This CDR3 comprises 14 residues. Per the germline V gene, CDR1 is MNHEY and CDR2 is SVGAGI. V lost 5 bases to trimming and J lost 3 bases, with 10 bases between them. TCRdb itself ran the 5' RACE reads through MiXCR, one entry per CDR3 protein. The table has about 48,000 distinct CDR3 sequences, approximately 5.7% seen once.

The source was PBMCs, collected at surgery. This receptor was taken from a male donor with early-stage non-small cell lung cancer. The rearrangement joins TRBV6-5 to TRBJ1-4, with no clear D. In nucleotides, the CDR3 is TGTGCCAGCAGTGAGACGGATGCTAATGAAAAACTGTTTTTT. Its protein product is CASSETDANEKLFF.